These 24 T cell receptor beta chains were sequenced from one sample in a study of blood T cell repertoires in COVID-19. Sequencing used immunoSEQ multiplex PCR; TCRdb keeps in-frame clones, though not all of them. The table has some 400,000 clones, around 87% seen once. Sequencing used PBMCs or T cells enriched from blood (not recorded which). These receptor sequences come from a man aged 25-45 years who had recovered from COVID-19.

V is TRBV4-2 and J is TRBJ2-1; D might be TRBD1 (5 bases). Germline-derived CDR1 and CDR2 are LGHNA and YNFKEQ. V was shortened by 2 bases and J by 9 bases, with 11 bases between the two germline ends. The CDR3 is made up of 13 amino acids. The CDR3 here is CASSQTDTVEQFF. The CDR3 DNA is TGTGCCAGCAGCCAAACGGACACGGTTGAGCAGTTCTTC.

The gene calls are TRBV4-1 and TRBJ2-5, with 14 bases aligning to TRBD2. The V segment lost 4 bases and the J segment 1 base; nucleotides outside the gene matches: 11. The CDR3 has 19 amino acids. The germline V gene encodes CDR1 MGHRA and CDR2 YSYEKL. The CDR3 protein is CASSPGLAGGQRFQETQYF. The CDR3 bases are TGCGCCAGCAGCCCCGGACTAGCGGGGGGACAGCGATTCCAAGAGACCCAGTACTTC.

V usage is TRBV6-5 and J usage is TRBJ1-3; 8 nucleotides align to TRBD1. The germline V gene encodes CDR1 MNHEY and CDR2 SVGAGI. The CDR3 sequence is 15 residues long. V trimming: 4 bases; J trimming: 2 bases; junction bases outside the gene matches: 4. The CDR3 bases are TGTGCCAGCAGTTTTGACAGGGGACCTGGAAACACCATATATTTT. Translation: CASSFDRGPGNTIYF.

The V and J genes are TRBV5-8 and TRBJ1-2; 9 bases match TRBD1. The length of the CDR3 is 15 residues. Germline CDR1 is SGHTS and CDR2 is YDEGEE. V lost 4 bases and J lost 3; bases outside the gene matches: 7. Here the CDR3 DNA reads TGTGCCAGCAGCCCTTACCGGGACAGGGACTATGGCTACACCTTC. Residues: CASSPYRDRDYGYTF.

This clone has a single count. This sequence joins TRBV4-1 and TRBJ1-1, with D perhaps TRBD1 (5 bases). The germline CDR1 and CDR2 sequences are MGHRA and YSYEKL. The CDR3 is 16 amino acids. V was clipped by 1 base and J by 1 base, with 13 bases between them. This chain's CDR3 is CASSQAFAGQNTEAFF. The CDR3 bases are TGCGCCAGCAGCCAAGCATTCGCAGGGCAGAACACTGAAGCTTTCTTT.

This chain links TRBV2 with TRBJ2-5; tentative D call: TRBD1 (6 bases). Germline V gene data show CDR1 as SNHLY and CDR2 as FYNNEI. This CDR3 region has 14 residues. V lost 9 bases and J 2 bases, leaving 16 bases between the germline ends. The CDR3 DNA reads TGTGCCAGTCAAAACAGGGAAGCACAAGAGACCCAGTACTTC. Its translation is CASQNREAQETQYF.

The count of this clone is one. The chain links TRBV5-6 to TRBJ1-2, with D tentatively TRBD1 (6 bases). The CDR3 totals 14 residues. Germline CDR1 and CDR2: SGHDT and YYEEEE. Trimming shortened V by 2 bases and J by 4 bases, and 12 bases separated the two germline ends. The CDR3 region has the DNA TGTGCCAGCAGCTTTCCAGGGGTGATCTATGGCTACACCTTC. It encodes CASSFPGVIYGYTF. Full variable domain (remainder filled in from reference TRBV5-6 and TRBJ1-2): DAGVTQSPTHLIKTRGQQVTLRCSPKSGHDTVSWYQQALGQGPQFIFQYYEEEERQRGNFPDRFSGHQFPNYSSELNVNALLLGDSALYLCASSFPGVIYGYTFGSGTRLTVV.

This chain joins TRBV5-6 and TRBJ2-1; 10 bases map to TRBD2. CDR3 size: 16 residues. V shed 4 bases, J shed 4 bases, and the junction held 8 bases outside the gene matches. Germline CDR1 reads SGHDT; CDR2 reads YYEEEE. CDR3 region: CASSPEGLAKYNEQFF. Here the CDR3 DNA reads TGTGCCAGCAGCCCGGAGGGACTAGCGAAGTACAATGAGCAGTTCTTC.

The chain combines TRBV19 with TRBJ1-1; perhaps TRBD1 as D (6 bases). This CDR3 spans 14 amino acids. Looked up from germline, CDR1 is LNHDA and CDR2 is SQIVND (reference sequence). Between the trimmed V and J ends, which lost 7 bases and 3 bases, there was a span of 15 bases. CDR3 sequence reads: CASTAVGQYTEAFF. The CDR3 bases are TGTGCCAGTACCGCGGTCGGACAGTACACTGAAGCTTTCTTT.

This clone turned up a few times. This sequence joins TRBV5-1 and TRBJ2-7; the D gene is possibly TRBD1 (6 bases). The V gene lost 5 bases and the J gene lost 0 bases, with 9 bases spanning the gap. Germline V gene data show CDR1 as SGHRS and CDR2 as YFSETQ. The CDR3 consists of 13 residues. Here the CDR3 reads CASRLGGSYEQYF. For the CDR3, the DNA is TGCGCCAGCAGATTAGGGGGCTCCTACGAGCAGTACTTC.

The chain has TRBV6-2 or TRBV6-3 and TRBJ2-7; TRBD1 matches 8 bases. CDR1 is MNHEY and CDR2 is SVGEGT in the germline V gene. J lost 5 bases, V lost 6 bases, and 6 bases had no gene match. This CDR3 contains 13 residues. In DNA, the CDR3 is TGTGCCAGCAGCCAACAGGGGGTGAACGAGCAGTACTTC. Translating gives CASSQQGVNEQYF.

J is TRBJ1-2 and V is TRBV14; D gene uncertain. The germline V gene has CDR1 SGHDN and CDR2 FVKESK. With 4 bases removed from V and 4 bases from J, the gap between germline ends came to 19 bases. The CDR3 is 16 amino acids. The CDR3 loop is CASSRYSSVRAYGYTF. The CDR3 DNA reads TGTGCCAGCAGCCGTTACAGCTCGGTACGAGCCTATGGCTACACCTTC.

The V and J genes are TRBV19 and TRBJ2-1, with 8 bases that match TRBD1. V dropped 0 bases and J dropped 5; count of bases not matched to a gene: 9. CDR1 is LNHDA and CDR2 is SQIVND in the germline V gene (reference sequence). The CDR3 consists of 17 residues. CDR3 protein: CASSIDSGQGPNNEQFF. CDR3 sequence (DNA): TGTGCCAGTAGTATAGATAGTGGACAGGGCCCTAACAATGAGCAGTTCTTC.

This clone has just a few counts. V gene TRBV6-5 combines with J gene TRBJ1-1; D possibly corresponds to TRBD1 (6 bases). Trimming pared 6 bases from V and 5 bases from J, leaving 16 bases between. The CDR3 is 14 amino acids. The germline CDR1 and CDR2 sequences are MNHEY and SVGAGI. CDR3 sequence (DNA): TGTGCCAGCAGGCCACAGGGTTATCGGACTGAAGCTTTCTTT. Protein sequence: CASRPQGYRTEAFF.

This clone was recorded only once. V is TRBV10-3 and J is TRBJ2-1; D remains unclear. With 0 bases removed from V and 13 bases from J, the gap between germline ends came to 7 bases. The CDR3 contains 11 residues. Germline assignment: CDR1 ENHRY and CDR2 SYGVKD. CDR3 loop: CAISESLDQFF. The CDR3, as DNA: TGTGCCATCAGTGAGTCCCTAGACCAGTTCTTC.

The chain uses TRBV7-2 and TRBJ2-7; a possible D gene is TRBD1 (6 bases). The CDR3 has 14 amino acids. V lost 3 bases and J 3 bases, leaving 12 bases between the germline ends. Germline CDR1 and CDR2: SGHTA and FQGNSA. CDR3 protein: CASSLGSQGYEQYF. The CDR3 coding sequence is TGTGCCAGCAGCTTGGGCTCACAGGGCTACGAGCAGTACTTC.

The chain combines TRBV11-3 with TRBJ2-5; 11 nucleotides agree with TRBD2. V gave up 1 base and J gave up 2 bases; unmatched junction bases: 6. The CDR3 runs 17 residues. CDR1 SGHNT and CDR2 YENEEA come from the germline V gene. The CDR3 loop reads CASSLGLAGSYQETQYF. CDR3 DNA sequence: TGTGCCAGCAGCTTAGGACTAGCGGGGAGCTATCAAGAGACCCAGTACTTC.

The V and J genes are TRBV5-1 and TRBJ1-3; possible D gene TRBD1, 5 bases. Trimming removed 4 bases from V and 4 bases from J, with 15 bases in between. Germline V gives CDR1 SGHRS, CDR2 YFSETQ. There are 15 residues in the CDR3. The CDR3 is CASSPRIGVGNTIYF. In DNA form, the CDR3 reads TGCGCCAGCAGCCCACGTATAGGGGTGGGAAACACCATATATTTT.

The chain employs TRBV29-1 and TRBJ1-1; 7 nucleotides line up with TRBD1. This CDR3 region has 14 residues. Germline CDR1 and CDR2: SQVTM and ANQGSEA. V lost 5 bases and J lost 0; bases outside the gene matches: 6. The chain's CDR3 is CSVTPGGVNTEAFF. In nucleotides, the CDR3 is TGCAGCGTTACCCCAGGGGGTGTGAACACTGAAGCTTTCTTT.

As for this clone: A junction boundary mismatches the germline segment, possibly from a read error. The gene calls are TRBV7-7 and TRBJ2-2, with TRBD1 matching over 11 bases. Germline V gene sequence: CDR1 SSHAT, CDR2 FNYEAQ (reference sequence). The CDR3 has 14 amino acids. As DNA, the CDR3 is TGTGCTAGCAGCCGGGACAGGGGGGTCGGGGAGCTGTTTTTT. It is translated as CASSRDRGVGELFF.

The CDR3 here is CASRLTGSYNEQFF. Here the CDR3 DNA reads TGTGCCAGCAGGTTGACAGGATCGTACAATGAGCAGTTCTTC. The chain links TRBV6-5 to TRBJ2-1; TRBD1 might be the D (6 bases). The CDR3 is 14 amino acids. Per germline, CDR1 MNHEY and CDR2 SVGAGI. V was pared by 6 bases and J by 4 bases, with 13 bases between.

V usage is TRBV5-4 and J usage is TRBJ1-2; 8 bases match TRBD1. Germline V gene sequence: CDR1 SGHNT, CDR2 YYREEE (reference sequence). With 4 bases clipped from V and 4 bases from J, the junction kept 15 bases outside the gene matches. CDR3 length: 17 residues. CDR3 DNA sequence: TGTGCCAGCAGCCCCCCGTCAGCAGGGGGCTTGATCTATGGCTACACCTTC. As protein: CASSPPSAGGLIYGYTF.

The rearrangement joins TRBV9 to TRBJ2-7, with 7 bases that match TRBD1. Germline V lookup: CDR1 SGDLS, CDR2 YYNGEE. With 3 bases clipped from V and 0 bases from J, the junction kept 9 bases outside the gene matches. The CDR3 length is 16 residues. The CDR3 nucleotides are TGTGCCAGCAGCGCAACCCCGACAGGGCTCTCCTACGAGCAGTACTTC. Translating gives CASSATPTGLSYEQYF.

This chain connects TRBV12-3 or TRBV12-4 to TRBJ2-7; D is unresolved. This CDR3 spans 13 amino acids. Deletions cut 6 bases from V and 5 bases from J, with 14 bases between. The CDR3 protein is CASSLSGRDEQYF. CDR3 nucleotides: TGTGCCAGCAGCCTTTCCGGTCGGGACGAGCAGTACTTC.